Presented here are 16 T cell receptor beta chains from one specimen sequenced in a study of shared clonotypes between healthy human individuals. The protocol was immunoSEQ multiplex PCR, while the TCRdb copy is restricted to in-frame clones and leaves out a portion. This sample carries about 2.1 million clones, 85% to 95% of them seen once, and the ten largest clones take around 1.7%. Terminally differentiated effector memory CD45RA+ cells were excluded from the naive CD8 cells, which were CD45RO-negative and positively selected for CCR7. Material: naive CD8+ T cells from PBMCs. The source of these receptors is a man aged 18 to 30 in good health. Some clones in this sample may be carry-over from other donors' samples.

The rearrangement links TRBV7-6 to TRBJ2-7; no clear D. This CDR3 comprises 15 residues. Germline loops: CDR1 SGHVS, CDR2 FNYEAQ. Trimming left V 2 bases short and J 6 bases short, with 17 bases between. CDR3 sequence reads: CASSLLFRPDGEQYF. The CDR3, as DNA: TGTGCCAGCAGCTTACTATTCCGGCCGGATGGCGAGCAGTACTTC.

This rearrangement joins TRBV12-5 to TRBJ2-3, with TRBD2 identical over 7 bases. The J segment lost 2 bases and the V segment lost 0 bases, leaving 8 bases of the junction unmatched. The CDR3 has 17 residues. Germline V lookup: CDR1 LGHNT, CDR2 FRNRAP. The CDR3 reads CASGLVSPGGYTDTQYF. The CDR3 nucleotides are TGTGCTAGTGGTTTGGTAAGCCCCGGGGGGTACACAGATACGCAGTATTTT.

The chain employs TRBV5-4 and TRBJ2-7; the match to TRBD2 covers 9 bases. The CDR3 contains 13 residues. Germline loops: CDR1 SGHNT, CDR2 YYREEE (reference sequence). Unmatched junction bases numbered 0, after V lost 0 bases and J lost 5 bases. CDR3 sequence reads: CASSLGGGDEQYF. The CDR3, as DNA: TGTGCCAGCAGCTTGGGCGGGGGGGACGAGCAGTACTTC.

The rearrangement uses TRBV25-1 and TRBJ1-2; no definite D call. V dropped 4 bases and J dropped 0 bases, with 18 bases sitting between them. There are 17 residues in the CDR3. Germline lookup yields CDR1 MGHDK and CDR2 SYGVNS. The CDR3 loop reads CASSAPLPDQPNYGYTF. The CDR3, as DNA: TGTGCCAGCAGTGCCCCTCTACCGGACCAGCCTAACTATGGCTACACCTTC.

This sequence joins TRBV5-1 and TRBJ2-3, with D perhaps matching TRBD2 (6 bases). Germline assignment: CDR1 SGHRS and CDR2 YFSETQ. Trimming cost V 1 base and J 0 bases, with 15 bases left between them. This CDR3 is built from 17 residues. The CDR3 DNA is TGCGCCAGCAGCTTGCGGGGGACTCCAACTAGCACAGATACGCAGTATTTT. It specifies CASSLRGTPTSTDTQYF. The complete variable domain, with remaining parts taken from reference TRBV5-1 and TRBJ2-3, reads KAGVTQTPRYLIKTRGQQVTLSCSPISGHRSVSWYQQTPGQGLQFLFEYFSETQRNKGNFPGRFSGRQFSNSRSEMNVSTLELGDSALYLCASSLRGTPTSTDTQYFGPGTRLTVL.

In this sample, this clone turned up a few times. The gene calls are TRBV7-2 and TRBJ1-1; D is uncertain. This CDR3 has 13 amino acids. V lost 5 bases to trimming and J lost 4 bases, with 11 bases between them. Germline values: CDR1 SGHTA, CDR2 FQGNSA. Here the CDR3 DNA reads TGTGCCAGCAGCCGCCTACGGACCACTGAAGCTTTCTTT. Its translation: CASSRLRTTEAFF.

The chain joins TRBV18 to TRBJ2-5; 7 bases fit TRBD2. Trimming cost V 1 base and J 0 bases; bases outside gene matches: 5. Germline V gene data show CDR1 as KGHSH and CDR2 as LQKENI. The CDR3 sequence is 16 residues long. The CDR3 loop is CASSPREGPDQETQYF. CDR3 in DNA: TGTGCCAGCTCACCACGGGAGGGACCGGACCAAGAGACCCAGTACTTC.

The chain couples TRBV18 to TRBJ2-1; 15 bases agree with TRBD2. The CDR3 consists of 17 residues. The V gene's germline CDR1 is KGHSH and CDR2 LQKENI. V was pared by 0 bases and J by 4 bases, with 1 base of the junction left unmatched. Here the CDR3 DNA reads TGTGCCAGCTCACCACCCGGGACTAGCGGGAGGTACAATGAGCAGTTCTTC. Its protein product is CASSPPGTSGRYNEQFF. Full variable domain (outside the CDR3, taken from reference TRBV18 and TRBJ2-1): NAGVMQNPRHLVRRRGQEARLRCSPMKGHSHVYWYRQLPEEGLKFMVYLQKENIIDESGMPKERFSAEFPKEGPSILRIQQVVRGDSAAYFCASSPPGTSGRYNEQFFGPGTRLTVL.

About this clone itself: A much larger clone lies a single base off, so this may be a read error. At the DNA level, this CDR3 is encoded by other sequences in the same sample as well. The rearrangement uses TRBV28 and TRBJ1-5; D call uncertain. The CDR3 totals 12 residues. CDR1 is MDHEN and CDR2 is SYDVKM in the germline V gene. V was shortened by 2 bases and J by 4 bases, with 3 bases between the two germline ends. CDR3 protein: CASSLENQPQHF. The CDR3, as DNA: TGTGCCAGCAGTTTAGAAAATCAGCCCCAGCATTTT.

V usage is TRBV5-1 and J usage is TRBJ2-1; the match to TRBD1 covers 8 bases. The V gene end was trimmed by 3 bases and the J gene end by 5 bases; junction bases not matched to a gene: 7. The CDR3 totals 15 residues. The germline gives CDR1 SGHRS, CDR2 YFSETQ. The CDR3 DNA sequence: TGCGCCAGCAGCTGGCGGGGACAGGAAAACAATGAGCAGTTCTTC. Translation: CASSWRGQENNEQFF.

This rearrangement joins TRBV7-9 to TRBJ1-2; possible D gene TRBD1, 5 bases. CDR3 length: 15 amino acids. Germline V gives CDR1 SEHNR, CDR2 FQNEAQ (reference sequence). The germline V and J ends were trimmed by 6 bases and 1 base, with 15 bases remaining between them. CDR3: CASSPFGADNYGYTF. The CDR3 nucleotides read TGTGCCAGCAGTCCGTTCGGGGCTGATAACTATGGCTACACCTTC.

This clone was counted once. J is TRBJ1-2 and V is TRBV4-1, with TRBD1 matching over 9 bases. The germline V gene encodes CDR1 MGHRA and CDR2 YSYEKL. The CDR3 covers 17 residues. J lost 2 bases, V lost 4 bases, and 11 bases had no gene match. The CDR3 DNA follows: TGCGCCAGCAGCCCTCCCCAAAAGGGACAGGGAAACTATGGCTACACCTTC. It encodes CASSPPQKGQGNYGYTF.

This clone was seen only once. This sample includes further DNA sequences coding for the same CDR3. The V call is TRBV9, the J call TRBJ2-3; D is undetermined. With 4 bases removed from V and 3 bases from J, the gap between germline ends came to 6 bases. This CDR3 is 12 amino acids long. Germline V CDR1 and CDR2: SGDLS, YYNGEE. The CDR3 DNA sequence: TGTGCCAGCAGCCTGGGGACAGATACGCAGTATTTT. Protein product: CASSLGTDTQYF.

V is TRBV9 and J is TRBJ2-1; 7 nucleotides align to TRBD2. Losses at the gene ends were 0 bases for V and 8 bases for J; bases not matched to a gene: 8. The CDR3 is 15 residues long. Per germline, CDR1 SGDLS and CDR2 YYNGEE. The CDR3 loop is CASSVVSRGRDEQFF. The CDR3, as DNA: TGTGCCAGCAGCGTAGTAAGTCGCGGGAGAGATGAGCAGTTCTTC.

This clone was counted only a few times. The chain links TRBV9 to TRBJ1-1; D gene unclear. Germline V gene sequence: CDR1 SGDLS, CDR2 YYNGEE. The CDR3 runs 15 residues. The V end lost 4 bases, the J end lost 4 bases, and 17 bases lay between the germline ends. CDR3 in DNA: TGTGCCAGCAGCCCTTGGGTTCGATCGGGCACTGAAGCTTTCTTT. Protein sequence: CASSPWVRSGTEAFF.

The chain couples TRBV4-1 to TRBJ2-5; D ambiguous. Germline V gene sequence: CDR1 MGHRA, CDR2 YSYEKL. V was cut by 4 bases and J by 4 bases, with 13 bases left in between. The CDR3 contains 14 residues. CDR3 sequence (DNA): TGCGCCAGCAGCCCCCTTGGGGTAATAGAGACCCAGTACTTC. As protein: CASSPLGVIETQYF.